This is a list of T cell receptor beta chains from one sample in a study of blood T cells in healthy people across ages. TCRdb analysed the 5' RACE reads with MiXCR anew, one entry per CDR3 protein. The table has 850,000 to 1,100,000 distinct CDR3 sequences, about two fifths seen once. Sequencing was carried out using blood. The source of these receptors is a man younger than 30 in good health. CDR3s include the opening cysteine and the closing phenylalanine or tryptophan. D genes are given only for firm matches. Only some rows state a clone size, as once, few, many or a class for expanded clones.

j_gene | v_gene | abundance | d_gene | CDR3aa | CDR3nt
TRBJ1-1 | TRBV7-9 | NA | NA | CASSPSPPEAFF | TGTGCCAGCAGCCCAAGCCCGCCCGAAGCTTTCTTT
TRBJ2-1 | TRBV7-6 | NA | NA | CASSFGSTYNEQFF | TGTGCCAGCAGCTTCGGGTCGACCTACAATGAGCAGTTCTTC
TRBJ1-2 | TRBV20-1 | once | NA | CSAAELSGPGRYGYTF | TGCAGTGCTGCGGAACTATCGGGACCCGGGCGATATGGCTACACCTTC
TRBJ2-7 | TRBV4-2 | NA | NA | CASSQVGGVVYNEQYF | TGTGCCAGCAGCCAAGTGGGCGGGGTAGTTTACAATGAGCAGTACTTC
TRBJ2-7 | TRBV7-2 | few | NA | CASSFGASLSYEQYF | TGTGCCAGCAGCTTCGGGGCGAGCCTCTCCTACGAGCAGTACTTC
TRBJ2-1 | TRBV3-1 | NA | TRBD2 | CVSTIAGRYNEQFF | TGTGTCAGTACGATAGCGGGTCGGTACAATGAGCAGTTCTTC
TRBJ2-3 | TRBV7-9 | once | NA | CACSSGGGTDTQYF | TGTGCCTGCAGCTCTGGTGGGGGCACAGATACGCAGTATTTT
TRBJ2-7 | TRBV12-3/TRBV12-4 | NA | NA | CASSPEGMRFYEQYF | TGTGCCAGCAGTCCAGAGGGAATGAGATTCTACGAGCAGTACTTC
TRBJ2-5 | TRBV4-3 | NA | NA | CASSQDRIRGLNPETQYF | TGCGCCAGCAGCCAAGATCGCATCCGGGGGCTAAACCCGGAGACCCAGTACTTC
TRBJ2-6 | TRBV4-2 | few | NA | CASSQVYSGANVLTF | TGTGCCAGCAGCCAAGTATACTCTGGGGCCAACGTCCTGACTTTC
TRBJ2-5 | TRBV24-1 | NA | NA | CATSDRGLQVQGTQYF | TGTGCCACCAGTGATCGAGGTTTACAGGTTCAGGGGACCCAGTACTTC
TRBJ2-5 | TRBV28 | NA | TRBD1 | CASRTSRGQGAQTQYF | TGTGCCAGCAGGACTAGTCGGGGACAGGGGGCGCAGACCCAGTACTTC
TRBJ1-2 | TRBV27 | NA | NA | CASRDPGESGYTF | TGTGCCAGCAGAGACCCGGGGGAAAGTGGCTACACCTTC
TRBJ1-1 | TRBV14 | NA | TRBD1 | CASSRGTGTAFF | TGTGCCAGCAGCCGAGGGACAGGGACAGCTTTCTTT
TRBJ2-7 | TRBV6-2/TRBV6-3 | NA | TRBD2 | CASSYASGGASRSTKYF | TGTGCCAGCAGTTATGCTAGCGGGGGGGCAAGCAGGAGTACGAAGTACTTC
TRBJ2-3 | TRBV24-1 | NA | NA | CATSESAGGTQYF | TGTGCCACCAGTGAGAGTGCAGGAGGCACGCAGTATTTT